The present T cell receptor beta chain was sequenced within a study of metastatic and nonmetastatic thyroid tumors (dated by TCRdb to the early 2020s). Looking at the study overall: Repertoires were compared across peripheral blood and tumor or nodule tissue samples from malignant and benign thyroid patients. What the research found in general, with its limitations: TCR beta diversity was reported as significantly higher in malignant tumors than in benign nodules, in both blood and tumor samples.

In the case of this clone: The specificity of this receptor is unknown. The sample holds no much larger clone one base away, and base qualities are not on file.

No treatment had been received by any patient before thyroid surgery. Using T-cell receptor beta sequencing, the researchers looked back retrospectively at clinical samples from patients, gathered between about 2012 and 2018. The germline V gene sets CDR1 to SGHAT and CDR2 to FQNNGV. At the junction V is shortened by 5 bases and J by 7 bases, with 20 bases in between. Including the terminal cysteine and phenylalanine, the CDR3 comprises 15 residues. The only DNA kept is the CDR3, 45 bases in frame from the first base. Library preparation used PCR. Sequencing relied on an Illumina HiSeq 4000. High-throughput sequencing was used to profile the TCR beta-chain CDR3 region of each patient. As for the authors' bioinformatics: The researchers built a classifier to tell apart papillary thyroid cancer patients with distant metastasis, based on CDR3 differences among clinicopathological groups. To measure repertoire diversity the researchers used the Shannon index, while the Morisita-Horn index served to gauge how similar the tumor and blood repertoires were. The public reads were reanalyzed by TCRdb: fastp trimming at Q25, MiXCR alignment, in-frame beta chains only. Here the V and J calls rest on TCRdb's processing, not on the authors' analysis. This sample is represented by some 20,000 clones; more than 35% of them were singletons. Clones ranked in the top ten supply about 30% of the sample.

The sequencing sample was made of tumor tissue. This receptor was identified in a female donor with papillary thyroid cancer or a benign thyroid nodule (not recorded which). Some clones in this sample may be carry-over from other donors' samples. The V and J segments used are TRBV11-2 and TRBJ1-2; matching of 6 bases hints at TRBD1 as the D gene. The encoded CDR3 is CASSAGQPGLSGYTF. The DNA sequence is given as TGTGCCAGCAGCGCCGGACAGCCGGGCCTAAGTGGCTACACCTTC.